The next 32 T cell receptor beta chains were all read from a single sample in a study of blood T cell repertoires in COVID-19. Sequencing was performed with immunoSEQ multiplex PCR; in TCRdb, only in-frame clones are kept and a portion is missing. The table records 150,000 to 200,000 clones, approximately 78% of them present only once. What was sequenced was PBMCs or T cells enriched from blood (not recorded which). These receptors originate from a woman aged 45-65 years who had recovered from COVID-19.

In its sample, this clone was seen a few times. This chain joins TRBV28 and TRBJ2-2; D is possibly TRBD1 (6 bases). In germline, CDR1 is MDHEN, CDR2 SYDVKM. CDR3 length: 13 amino acids. Trimming left V 10 bases short and J 8 bases short, with 17 bases between. DNA for the CDR3: TGTGCCACGTACGCAGGGGCGTTGGGGGAGCTGTTTTTT. Translating gives CATYAGALGELFF.

The chain couples TRBV3-1 (or the pseudogene TRBV3-2) to TRBJ1-2; the D gene is possibly TRBD1 (6 bases). This CDR3 has 17 residues. Germline V CDR1 and CDR2: LGHDT, YNNKEL (reference sequence). V lost 1 base and J lost 10, with 25 bases in between. The CDR3 is CASSQVTGWSGSFDYTF. CDR3 nucleotides: TGTGCCAGCAGCCAAGTTACAGGGTGGTCCGGCAGTTTCGACTACACCTTC.

V gene TRBV7-2 combines with J gene TRBJ2-7, with TRBD2 matching over 11 bases. Germline lookup yields CDR1 SGHTA and CDR2 FQGNSA. V lost 5 bases to trimming and J lost 3 bases; unmatched junction nucleotides: 6. This CDR3 is 15 amino acids long. CDR3 bases: TGTGCCAGCAGCCTTACTAGCGGGGGTCTCTACGAGCAGTACTTC. Protein product: CASSLTSGGLYEQYF.

This chain uses TRBV9 with TRBJ1-3; D may be TRBD1 (6 bases). The CDR3 contains 16 residues. In germline, CDR1 is SGDLS, CDR2 YYNGEE. Trimming stripped 0 bases from V and 0 bases from J, with 10 bases between. The CDR3 DNA follows: TGTGCCAGCAGCGTAGTGGACAGTCGCTCTGGAAACACCATATATTTT. Amino acid sequence: CASSVVDSRSGNTIYF.

The CDR3 here is CAWSVPPPQGNEQFF. CDR3 in DNA: TGTGCCTGGAGTGTACCGCCCCCGCAGGGCAATGAGCAGTTCTTC. V is TRBV30 and J is TRBJ2-1; D perhaps matches TRBD1 (5 bases). The V gene lost 0 bases and the J gene lost 6 bases, with 15 bases spanning the gap. The germline V gene encodes CDR1 GTSNPN and CDR2 SVGIG (reference sequence). This CDR3 is built from 15 residues.

The rearrangement uses TRBV12-3 or TRBV12-4 and TRBJ1-2; no firm D call. Trimming removed 5 bases at V and 8 bases at J, with 9 bases between. This CDR3 region has 11 residues. The CDR3 DNA sequence: TGTGCCAGCAGTCTCTCAAGCGGCTACACCTTC. It translates to CASSLSSGYTF.

The V and J genes are TRBV2 and TRBJ2-1; D might be TRBD2 (5 bases). V lost 3 bases to trimming and J lost 5 bases, with 14 bases between them. The germline V gene has CDR1 SNHLY and CDR2 FYNNEI. The CDR3 is 15 amino acids. The CDR3 nucleotides read TGTGCCAGCAGTGATCTGTTTCTAGCCAACAATGAGCAGTTCTTC. Residues: CASSDLFLANNEQFF. The variable domain in full, completed from reference TRBV2 and TRBJ2-1, reads EPEVTQTPSHQVTQMGQEVILRCVPISNHLYFYWYRQILGQKVEFLVSFYNNEISEKSEIFDDQFSVERPDGSNFTLKIRSTKLEDSAMYFCASSDLFLANNEQFFGPGTRLTVL.

Written as DNA, the CDR3 is TGCGCCAGCAGCTCGGAGGGGGCTACCAAAAACATTCAGTACTTC. Translated, it gives CASSSEGATKNIQYF. The chain employs TRBV5-1 and TRBJ2-4, with D perhaps TRBD1 (7 bases). Trimming pared 3 bases from V and 2 bases from J, leaving 12 bases between. Germline CDR1 SGHRS, CDR2 YFSETQ. The CDR3 runs to 15 residues.

In this sample, this clone turned up a few times. V gene TRBV7-2 combines with J gene TRBJ2-1; TRBD2 matches at 10 bases. The V and J ends lost 5 bases and 3 bases, in that order; junction bases with no gene match: 4. The CDR3 sequence is 15 residues long. Germline lookup yields CDR1 SGHTA and CDR2 FQGNSA. The CDR3 loop reads CASSKLAGNYNEQFF. For the CDR3, the DNA is TGTGCCAGCAGCAAACTAGCGGGAAACTACAATGAGCAGTTCTTC.

J is TRBJ1-2 and V is TRBV24-1; no clear D. The CDR3 is 12 amino acids. The V gene's germline CDR1 is KGHDR and CDR2 SFDVKD. V shed 2 bases and J shed 6 bases, with 6 bases lying between them. CDR3 sequence (DNA): TGTGCCACCAGTGATTCTATGGATGGCTACACCTTC. Translated, it gives CATSDSMDGYTF.

This chain joins TRBV27 and TRBJ2-2; 11 bases match TRBD2. V lost 6 bases and J lost 5; bases outside the gene matches: 2. Germline V CDR1 and CDR2: MNHEY, SMNVEV (reference sequence). This CDR3 has 14 residues. CDR3 amino acids: CASRGLAGTGELFF. DNA for the CDR3: TGTGCCAGCAGAGGACTAGCGGGTACCGGGGAGCTGTTTTTT.

In this sample, this clone turned up once. This chain joins TRBV4-1 and TRBJ2-3, with 8 bases matching TRBD1. CDR1 and CDR2 (germline): MGHRA, YSYEKL. V lost 4 bases to trimming and J lost 5 bases; unmatched junction nucleotides: 14. This CDR3 spans 17 amino acids. The CDR3 region is CASSPTPGQGALDTQYF. DNA of the CDR3: TGCGCCAGCAGCCCCACCCCCGGCCAGGGGGCATTAGATACGCAGTATTTT.

This clone was observed many times. The chain uses TRBV3-1 (or the pseudogene TRBV3-2) and TRBJ2-2; TRBD1 aligns across 12 bases. V was clipped by 3 bases and J by 5 bases; unmatched bases: 4. Germline CDR1 reads LGHDT; CDR2 reads YNNKEL (reference sequence). CDR3 length equals 16 residues. The CDR3 here is CASSQGTGGSTGELFF. CDR3 coding DNA: TGTGCCAGCAGCCAGGGGACAGGGGGCAGTACCGGGGAGCTGTTTTTT.

The chain recombines TRBV4-2 with TRBJ1-2; tentatively, D is TRBD1 (5 bases). There are 13 residues in the CDR3. V lost 0 bases and J lost 5, with 7 bases in between. The V gene's germline CDR1 is LGHNA and CDR2 YNFKEQ. DNA for the CDR3: TGTGCCAGCAGCCAAGAAGGGGCGTATGGCTACACCTTC. Residues: CASSQEGAYGYTF.

The CDR3 sequence is CASSQGGGPANIQYF. The CDR3 DNA reads TGCGCCAGCAGCCAAGGGGGGGGGCCAGCAAACATTCAGTACTTC. V gene TRBV4-3 combines with J gene TRBJ2-4, with D perhaps matching TRBD2 (7 bases). With 1 base removed from V and 6 bases from J, the gap between germline ends came to 13 bases. The CDR3 covers 15 residues. CDR1 is LGHNA, CDR2 YSLEER, per germline.

The chain has TRBV7-3 and TRBJ2-3; 8 nucleotides align to TRBD1. The CDR3 spans 17 residues. J lost 4 bases, V lost 5 bases, and 14 bases had no gene match. In germline, CDR1 is SGHTA, CDR2 FQGTGA. CDR3 DNA sequence: TGTGCCAGCAGCCCCCGGACTTGGACAGGGATACCAGATACGCAGTATTTT. This sequence encodes CASSPRTWTGIPDTQYF.

This clone was found a few times. The V and J genes are TRBV28 and TRBJ2-3; D gene uncertain. With 5 bases removed from V and 5 bases from J, the gap between germline ends came to 8 bases. The CDR3 covers 12 residues. Germline CDR1 reads MDHEN; CDR2 reads SYDVKM. The CDR3 DNA is TGTGCCAGCAGTAGTAGTCAAGATACGCAGTATTTT. Translating it yields CASSSSQDTQYF.

CDR3 sequence (DNA): TGTGCCAGCAGCCTGGGACTAGCGGGAGATGAGCAGTTCTTC. It is translated as CASSLGLAGDEQFF. The V call is TRBV3-1 (or the pseudogene TRBV3-2), the J call TRBJ2-1, with 14 bases aligning to TRBD2. This CDR3 comprises 14 residues. From germline, CDR1 is LGHDT and CDR2 YNNKEL (reference sequence). Trimming at V came to 4 bases and at J to 8 bases, leaving 1 base not matched to a gene.

At least ten counts were recorded for this clone. The genes are TRBV25-1 and TRBJ2-7; 9 bases match TRBD1. V was pared by 5 bases and J by 7 bases, with 6 bases of the junction left unmatched. This CDR3 has 13 residues. Germline lookup yields CDR1 MGHDK and CDR2 SYGVNS. CDR3: CASSFSGTGEQYF. CDR3 bases: TGTGCCAGCAGTTTTTCCGGGACAGGGGAGCAGTACTTC.

The CDR3 nucleotides read TGTGCCAGCAGCTTCGAACGGGAAAAACTGTTTTTT. Its protein is CASSFEREKLFF. This chain uses TRBV11-1 with TRBJ1-4, with D hard to call. CDR1 SGHAT and CDR2 FQDESV come from the germline V gene (reference sequence). The length of the CDR3 is 12 residues. Trimming cost V 3 bases and J 8 bases, with 7 bases left between them.

This chain links TRBV11-2 with TRBJ2-2; possibly TRBD1 for D (6 bases). Germline V lookup: CDR1 SGHAT, CDR2 FQNNGV. V lost 1 base, J lost 5 bases, and 8 bases lay in between. CDR3 size: 14 residues. CDR3 protein: CASSLVQGTGELFF. CDR3 DNA: TGTGCCAGCAGCTTAGTCCAGGGGACCGGGGAGCTGTTTTTT.

This chain uses TRBV11-2 with TRBJ1-4; TRBD1 matches at 7 bases. Germline V gene data show CDR1 as SGHAT and CDR2 as FQNNGV. The trim removed 4 bases at V and 7 bases at J, leaving 9 bases unmatched. The CDR3 extends over 15 amino acids. The CDR3 is CASSSIEQGREKLFF. The CDR3 DNA is TGTGCCAGCAGCTCCATCGAACAGGGGCGTGAAAAACTGTTTTTT.

The rearrangement links TRBV11-3 to TRBJ2-7, with unresolved D. Trimming took off 4 bases at V and 4 bases at J, with 11 bases between the two ends. The CDR3 extends over 13 amino acids. In germline, CDR1 is SGHNT, CDR2 YENEEA. The CDR3 spells CASSSLFGYEQYF. The CDR3 DNA reads TGTGCCAGCAGCTCCCTCTTCGGGTACGAGCAGTACTTC.

The CDR3 sequence is CASSEIGTSEETQYF. The CDR3 DNA is TGTGCCAGCAGCGAGATCGGGACTAGCGAGGAGACCCAGTACTTC. This chain links TRBV5-8 with TRBJ2-5; TRBD2 aligns across 10 bases. The CDR3 is made up of 15 amino acids. V was pared by 4 bases and J by 5 bases, with 8 bases of the junction left unmatched. Germline lookup yields CDR1 SGHTS and CDR2 YDEGEE. Supplemented by reference TRBV5-8 and TRBJ2-5, the full variable domain reads EAGVTQSPTHLIKTRGQQATLRCSPISGHTSVYWYQQALGLGLQFLLWYDEGEERNRGNFPPRFSGRQFPNYSSELNVNALELEDSALYLCASSEIGTSEETQYFGPGTRLLVL.

The chain is built from TRBV5-4 and TRBJ1-2; 9 nucleotides line up with TRBD1. The CDR3 consists of 15 residues. Trimming cost V 1 base and J 6 bases; bases outside gene matches: 7. CDR1 is SGHNT and CDR2 is YYREEE in the germline V gene (reference sequence). The CDR3 bases are TGTGCCAGCAGCTTGCTCTTTGGACAGGGGAATGGCTACACCTTC. Amino acid sequence: CASSLLFGQGNGYTF.

The sample holds a few counts of this clone. The genes are TRBV5-5 and TRBJ2-7; 8 positions match TRBD1. CDR1 and CDR2 from the germline V gene are SGHKS and YYEKEE (reference sequence). CDR3 size: 14 residues. Losses at the gene ends were 3 bases for V and 6 bases for J; bases not matched to a gene: 8. As DNA, the CDR3 is TGTGCCAGCAGCTCGACCGGACAGGGTCCCGAGCAGTACTTC. Translation gives CASSSTGQGPEQYF. Full variable domain (remainder filled in from reference TRBV5-5 and TRBJ2-7): DAGVTQSPTHLIKTRGQQVTLRCSPISGHKSVSWYQQVLGQGPQFIFQYYEKEERGRGNFPDRFSARQFPNYSSELNVNALLLGDSALYLCASSSTGQGPEQYFGPGTRLTVT.

This clone was seen many times. This chain uses TRBV30 with TRBJ1-2, with 7 bases lining up with TRBD1. The V segment lost 7 bases and the J segment 5 bases; nucleotides outside the gene matches: 10. This CDR3 contains 13 residues. Per germline, CDR1 GTSNPN and CDR2 SVGIG (reference sequence). CDR3 region: CALSRDRPYGYTF. The CDR3 coding sequence is TGTGCCTTAAGCCGGGACAGACCTTATGGCTACACCTTC.

The CDR3 here is CASSRGGQPSTDTQYF. The CDR3 DNA follows: TGTGCCAGCAGCCGAGGCGGACAGCCTAGCACAGATACGCAGTATTTT. J is TRBJ2-3 and V is TRBV5-8; possibly TRBD1 for D (6 bases). Trimming stripped 4 bases from V and 0 bases from J, with 15 bases between. Germline V gene lookup returns CDR1 SGHTS and CDR2 YDEGEE. There are 16 residues in the CDR3.

The chain joins TRBV7-7 to TRBJ2-5; 11 positions match TRBD2. The length of the CDR3 is 15 residues. J gave up 1 base and V 3 bases, and 1 base lay outside the gene matches. The germline V gene has CDR1 SSHAT and CDR2 FNYEAQ (reference sequence). DNA of the CDR3: TGTGCCAGCAGCTTCGGGACTAGCGGCCAAGAGACCCAGTACTTC. Residues: CASSFGTSGQETQYF.

A single count supports this clone. This chain uses TRBV11-3 with TRBJ2-7; TRBD2 might be the D (6 bases). This CDR3 contains 13 residues. V shed 1 base and J shed 6 bases, with 10 bases lying between them. The germline gives CDR1 SGHNT, CDR2 YENEEA. The CDR3: CASSLVVGGEQYF. The CDR3 DNA is TGTGCCAGCAGCTTAGTGGTGGGGGGCGAGCAGTACTTC.

The rearrangement uses TRBV5-1 and TRBJ1-5; possibly TRBD1 for D (6 bases). Germline CDR1 SGHRS, CDR2 YFSETQ. V dropped 0 bases and J dropped 3 bases, with 7 bases sitting between them. The CDR3 is made up of 14 amino acids. This chain's CDR3 is CASSLGDTNQPQHF. DNA of the CDR3: TGCGCCAGCAGCTTGGGGGACACCAATCAGCCCCAGCATTTT.

The chain carries TRBV19 and TRBJ1-5, with TRBD1 identical over 7 bases. Germline V gene data show CDR1 as LNHDA and CDR2 as SQIVND (reference sequence). After removal of 3 bases from V and 3 bases from J, the junction contained 8 bases not matched to a gene. This CDR3 has 16 amino acids. The DNA of the CDR3 is TGTGCCAGTAGTATTCGGGGGACAGCGATCAATCAGCCCCAGCATTTT. It yields the protein CASSIRGTAINQPQHF.